One and the same sample provided the 27 T cell receptor beta chains below, sequenced in a study of blood T cells in healthy people across ages. Sample-barcoded 5' priming and a J-beta primer mix drove a second PCR of about 7 to 11 cycles. MiXCR, applied by TCRdb to the 5' RACE reads, yields one record per CDR3 protein. The table has about 1.6 million distinct CDR3 sequences, around 35% seen once. Sequencing input: blood. These receptors were taken from a woman in her 30s in good health.

This clonotype was recorded a few times. The rearrangement uses TRBV4-1 and TRBJ1-5; D remains unclear. CDR3 length: 17 amino acids. Trimming took 4 bases from V and 2 from J, leaving 18 bases between them. Germline V gives CDR1 MGHRA, CDR2 YSYEKL. CDR3 sequence (DNA): TGCGCCAGCAGCCGCTCTCTCCTGAACGCCCGCAATCAGCCCCAGCATTTT. It codes for CASSRSLLNARNQPQHF.

In regard to this clonotype: This may come from a read error, since a much larger clone is one base off. The rearrangement uses TRBV9 and TRBJ2-1, with a possible D match to TRBD2 (5 bases). Germline V gene sequence: CDR1 SGDLS, CDR2 YYNGEE. CDR3 length: 13 residues. The CDR3 loop is CAGSVPGGWEQFF. The CDR3 coding sequence is TGTGCCGGCAGCGTACCTGGAGGATGGGAGCAGTTCTTC.

V is TRBV5-1 and J is TRBJ2-2; TRBD1 aligns across 9 bases. Germline V gene sequence: CDR1 SGHRS, CDR2 YFSETQ. The V segment lost 4 bases and the J segment 2 bases; nucleotides outside the gene matches: 6. The CDR3 runs 16 residues. The CDR3 loop is CASSRITGGNTGELFF. The CDR3 coding sequence is TGCGCCAGCAGCAGAATCACAGGGGGCAACACCGGGGAGCTGTTTTTT.

This clonotype came up a few times. J is TRBJ2-3 and V is TRBV7-3; D possibly uses TRBD1 or TRBD2 (5 bases each). Germline values: CDR1 SGHTA, CDR2 FQGTGA. The CDR3 spans 14 residues. The V end lost 1 base, the J end lost 4 bases, and 9 bases lay between the germline ends. The CDR3 bases are TGTGCCAGCAGCTTAATTGGGACGTCAGATACGCAGTATTTT. Its protein is CASSLIGTSDTQYF.

This clonotype turned up a few times. This sequence may be a read error, since a much larger clone differs from it by one base. J is TRBJ2-7 and V is TRBV10-2; possibly TRBD1 or TRBD2 for D (6 bases each). Germline values: CDR1 WSHSY, CDR2 SAAADI. This CDR3 has 11 residues. The CDR3 coding sequence is TGCGCCGGCAGCGAGGGGGGCGAGCAGTACTTC. Translating gives CAGSEGGEQYF.

This clonotype occurred a few times. The rearrangement joins TRBV24-1 to TRBJ2-5; 7 bases fit TRBD2. J was trimmed by 4 bases and V by 4 bases; bases with no gene match: 5. The length of the CDR3 is 14 residues. CDR1 and CDR2 from the germline V gene are KGHDR and SFDVKD. The CDR3 here is CATSEGGTIETQYF. The CDR3 DNA is TGTGCCACCAGTGAGGGAGGGACTATAGAGACCCAGTACTTC.

The rearrangement uses TRBV5-5 and TRBJ2-2, with a tentative D call TRBD1 (6 bases). Trimming cost V 1 base and J 2 bases, with 12 bases left between them. This CDR3 has 16 amino acids. Germline lookup yields CDR1 SGHKS and CDR2 YYEKEE (reference sequence). CDR3 protein: CASSLSYRDNTGELFF. The CDR3 region has the DNA TGTGCCAGCAGCTTGAGTTACAGGGACAACACCGGGGAGCTGTTTTTT.

This clonotype appeared a few times. Here the CDR3 DNA reads TGCGCCAGCAGCCAAGATCCGGGGGGGCTACGCGGGGAGCTGTTTTTT. Translating gives CASSQDPGGLRGELFF. This chain links TRBV4-1 with TRBJ2-2; 8 bases are shared with TRBD2. There are 16 residues in the CDR3. V shed 0 bases and J 7 bases; nucleotides not matched to a gene: 7. CDR1 is MGHRA, CDR2 YSYEKL, per germline.

The chain combines TRBV5-5 with TRBJ2-1; D may match TRBD1 or TRBD2 (5 bases each). Between the trimmed V and J ends, which lost 1 base and 8 bases, there was a span of 13 bases. The CDR3 is made up of 14 amino acids. CDR1 and CDR2 from the germline V gene are SGHKS and YYEKEE (reference sequence). The CDR3 spells CASSLWDQWDEQFF. CDR3 coding DNA: TGTGCCAGCAGCTTGTGGGACCAGTGGGATGAGCAGTTCTTC.

The rearrangement links TRBV28 to TRBJ2-7; 7 bases are shared with TRBD1. The DNA end is more similar to TRBJ2-5, so the J call may be wrong. In germline, CDR1 is MDHEN, CDR2 SYDVKM. The CDR3 runs 14 residues. The CDR3, as DNA: TGTGCCAGCAGGGTAGGGGGCAAAGTGGAGACCCAGTACTTC. It yields the protein CASRVGGKVETQYF.

This clonotype came up a few times. The V and J genes are TRBV4-1 and TRBJ2-1, with 15 positions matching TRBD2. The ends lost 4 bases at V and 2 bases at J; junction bases unmatched: 6. CDR1 and CDR2 (germline): MGHRA, YSYEKL. CDR3 length equals 18 residues. CDR3: CASSLRTSGGAPYNEQFF. In DNA, the CDR3 is TGCGCCAGCAGCCTTAGGACTAGCGGGGGGGCCCCCTACAATGAGCAGTTCTTC.

The rearrangement uses TRBV9 and TRBJ2-3; tentatively, D is TRBD1 or TRBD2 (7 bases each). Germline CDR1 is SGDLS and CDR2 is YYNGEE. CDR3 length: 17 residues. The V end was cut by 4 bases, the J end by 5 bases, with 23 bases between. The CDR3 coding sequence is TGTGCCAGCAGCCCCCAGCCTGGGAGGGGGCATAAAGATACGCAGTATTTT. Its protein is CASSPQPGRGHKDTQYF.

This clonotype was recorded many times. The genes are TRBV6-6 and TRBJ2-1; no clear D gene. Germline V gene lookup returns CDR1 MNHNY and CDR2 SVGAGI (reference sequence). The CDR3 totals 14 residues. Trimming cost V 0 bases and J 4 bases, with 7 bases left between them. The CDR3 is CASSYSRIYNEQFF. The CDR3 region has the DNA TGTGCCAGCAGTTACTCCCGCATATACAATGAGCAGTTCTTC.

Comment on this clonotype: Germline is not matched at one junction end, which may reflect a read error. This chain joins TRBV4-2 and TRBJ2-7; 9 nucleotides agree with TRBD1. CDR1 and CDR2 from the germline V gene are LGHNA and YNFKEQ. The CDR3 covers 15 residues. The CDR3 region has the DNA TGTGCCAACAGCCAAGGGGACAGGGATCTCAACGAGCAGTACTTC. As protein: CANSQGDRDLNEQYF.

This clonotype was observed a handful of times. The chain links TRBV6-5 to TRBJ2-7; D is unclear. This CDR3 comprises 11 residues. The ends were cut back, 3 bases at V and 7 bases at J, with 7 bases in the middle. Germline-derived CDR1 and CDR2 are MNHEY and SVGAGI. CDR3 DNA sequence: TGTGCCAGCAGTTATGGGATTGAGCAGTACTTC. Encoded protein: CASSYGIEQYF.

The gene calls are TRBV5-6 and TRBJ1-2; D is undetermined. The V and J ends lost 0 bases and 8 bases respectively, with 23 bases between them. Looked up from germline, CDR1 is SGHDT and CDR2 is YYEEEE. The CDR3 length is 17 residues. CDR3: CASSLEYRTPEAEGYTF. The CDR3 region has the DNA TGTGCCAGCAGCTTGGAGTATAGGACCCCTGAGGCGGAAGGCTACACCTTC. The complete variable domain, with remaining parts taken from reference TRBV5-6 and TRBJ1-2, reads DAGVTQSPTHLIKTRGQQVTLRCSPKSGHDTVSWYQQALGQGPQFIFQYYEEEERQRGNFPDRFSGHQFPNYSSELNVNALLLGDSALYLCASSLEYRTPEAEGYTFGSGTRLTVV.

In its sample, this clonotype was seen a few times. The chain joins TRBV5-1 to TRBJ1-1; TRBD1 might be the D (5 bases). CDR1 and CDR2 from the germline V gene are SGHRS and YFSETQ. This CDR3 contains 14 residues. Trimming removed 4 bases at V and 5 bases at J, with 15 bases between. The CDR3 sequence: CASSHTTGGTEAFF. CDR3 nucleotides: TGCGCCAGCAGCCATACTACAGGTGGGACTGAAGCTTTCTTT.

This clonotype was observed once. The V gene is TRBV12-3 or TRBV12-4, the J gene TRBJ1-5, with unresolved D. The CDR3 consists of 13 residues. V dropped 5 bases and J dropped 6 bases, with 11 bases sitting between them. In nucleotides, the CDR3 is TGTGCCAGCAGTCCGGAAGGTTGTCAGCCCCAGCATTTT. Protein product: CASSPEGCQPQHF.

This clonotype was detected many times. The chain recombines TRBV7-2 with TRBJ2-1; D remains ambiguous. V shed 2 bases and J shed 7 bases, with 15 bases lying between them. The V gene's germline CDR1 is SGHTA and CDR2 FQGNSA. There are 15 residues in the CDR3. Here the CDR3 DNA reads TGTGCCAGCAGCTTAATCAGACTCCCACGGAATGAGCAGTTCTTC. It specifies CASSLIRLPRNEQFF.

The chain uses TRBV19 and TRBJ1-5; possibly TRBD1 for D (6 bases). This CDR3 spans 13 amino acids. CDR1 is LNHDA and CDR2 is SQIVND in the germline V gene (reference sequence). Trimming shortened V by 3 bases and J by 5 bases, and 8 bases separated the two germline ends. The CDR3: CASSMAGDQPQHF. The CDR3 DNA reads TGTGCCAGTAGTATGGCAGGGGATCAGCCCCAGCATTTT.

Points on this clonotype: A read error may account for a junction end that differs from germline. The chain carries TRBV29-1 and TRBJ2-2, with D possibly matching TRBD2 (6 bases). Germline values: CDR1 SQVTM, CDR2 ANQGSEA. The CDR3 is made up of 12 amino acids. The CDR3 protein is CSGLGSPGERFF. In DNA, the CDR3 is TGCAGCGGACTAGGTAGCCCCGGGGAGCGGTTTTTT.

The chain employs TRBV5-1 and TRBJ2-2, with TRBD2 as a possible D gene (5 bases). Germline CDR1 SGHRS, CDR2 YFSETQ. The CDR3 is 17 amino acids. V lost 4 bases and J lost 3, with 19 bases in between. CDR3 region: CASSPHAAGEYTGELFF. Written as DNA, the CDR3 is TGCGCCAGCAGCCCGCATGCGGCCGGGGAGTACACCGGGGAGCTGTTTTTT.

The sample holds a few counts of this clonotype. This sequence joins TRBV15 and TRBJ2-2; D call uncertain. The germline V gene has CDR1 LNHNV and CDR2 YYDKDF (reference sequence). The CDR3 extends over 14 amino acids. The ends were cut back, 0 bases at V and 2 bases at J, with 4 bases in the middle. This CDR3 is CATSRDGNTGELFF. Written as DNA, the CDR3 is TGTGCCACCAGCAGAGACGGAAACACCGGGGAGCTGTTTTTT.

This clonotype was observed a few times. The chain couples TRBV10-2 to TRBJ2-1, with D uncertain. The V end lost 8 bases, the J end lost 5 bases, and 13 bases lay between the germline ends. The CDR3 is 13 residues long. The germline V gene encodes CDR1 WSHSY and CDR2 SAAADI. The CDR3 coding sequence is TGCGCCAGCGTGGGCGGATTAGACAATGAGCAGTTCTTC. Its protein is CASVGGLDNEQFF.

This chain links TRBV5-1 with TRBJ1-1; a weak D match, TRBD1 (6 bases). The germline CDR1 and CDR2 sequences are SGHRS and YFSETQ. Trimming pared 0 bases from V and 2 bases from J, leaving 11 bases between. There are 15 residues in the CDR3. The CDR3 DNA is TGCGCCAGCAGCTTGGGAGGGACACCCAACACTGAAGCTTTCTTT. The encoded protein is CASSLGGTPNTEAFF.

The chain carries TRBV7-9 and TRBJ1-2; TRBD1 matches at 9 bases. V lost 1 base, J lost 2 bases, and 11 bases stayed unmatched. Germline V CDR1 and CDR2: SEHNR, FQNEAQ (reference sequence). This CDR3 has 18 amino acids. The CDR3 DNA follows: TGTGCCAGCAGCTTAGTCACGGACAGCACAGGGGGCAACTATGGCTACACCTTC. This translates into CASSLVTDSTGGNYGYTF.

The chain uses TRBV12-3 or TRBV12-4 and TRBJ2-7, with a tentative D call TRBD2 (7 bases). The ends were cut back, 5 bases at V and 5 bases at J, with 13 bases in the middle. CDR3 length: 13 residues. CDR3 amino acids: CASSPDSGDEQYF. CDR3 nucleotide sequence: TGTGCCAGCAGTCCGGACAGCGGGGACGAGCAGTACTTC.